This T cell receptor (beta chain) appears in the sequencing data of a study of shared clonotypes between healthy human individuals (TCRdb year 2020). Turning to the overall study: A few men and a couple of women, aged 18 to 49 years, made up the cohort. Per donor, three plates each were used for CD4 naive and CD4 memory, two for CD8 naive, and one for CD8 memory. To estimate repertoire size and how much clonotypes are shared between individuals, the study performed deep sequencing of blood TCR repertoires from about five healthy adults. Different laboratories and diverse techniques were used to prepare libraries and sequence TCR repertoires, to increase sequencing depth and limit assay-specific biases. Between about 0.85 and 8.9 billion PBMCs per donor were obtained by leukapheresis.

Results and caveats for the whole study, not just this receptor: Pairwise subsampling indicated that sequencing depth was expected to affect the degree of clonotype sharing among donors. Approximately 5% of naive CD4, 3.5% of naive CD8, 2.3% of memory CD4, and 0.4% of memory CD8 clonotypes were shared across several donors. Because the study included a small number of donors, the genetic and exposure-history diversity represented was limited. Sampling was restricted to blood, and TCR repertoires in tissue are likely to differ from TCR repertoires in blood. Naive subsets generally had larger estimated clonotype richness than memory subsets did. Incomplete sequencing was indicated by rarefaction of sorted-subset datasets, despite the large sequencing depth. Compared with non-shared clonotypes, the clonotypes found in all four sorted-subset donors had higher generation probabilities.

Concerning this clone itself: This clone's antigen is unknown. One base away there is no much larger clone; base qualities are not given.

Looking up the germline V gene yields CDR1 MGHDK and CDR2 SYGVNS. CDR3 length: 16 amino acids, cysteine to phenylalanine. The only DNA kept is the CDR3, 48 bases in frame from the first base. V loses 5 bases, J loses 1 base, and the germline ends lie 15 bases apart. Using the deep immunoSEQ assay, multiplex PCR amplified TCR CDR3 regions from genomic DNA. Extracted genomic DNA from each cell subset was spread evenly across all wells of several immunoSEQ 96-well plates, with each plate serving as a replicate. For sorted subsets, 200 to 250 ng genomic DNA, equal to tens of thousands of T cell genomes, was loaded into each replicate PCR. Purified libraries were quantified with a Qubit 3.0 fluorometer, sized on a Bioanalyzer 2100, and re-quantified with the KAPA Library Quantification kit. Each immunoSEQ 96-well plate was sequenced on its own single-read 150-cycle Illumina NextSeq 550 flow cell. The paper's data handling went like this. Because only junctional sequences without quality scores were contained in the immunoSEQ output, filtering matching that applied to full-length reads could not be performed. Sequences were annotated with PyIR, a Python wrapper for IgBLAST v1.9, using IMGT germline references to assign V/J genes and CDR3. Any read was removed if the V/J assignment was weak (E-value above 1e-6), the CDR3 was missing, or the read contained stop codons, out-of-frame junctions, or ambiguous translated residues. A V3J clonotype was defined by an identical inferred V gene, J gene, and CDR3 amino acid sequence. Percentage overlap between repertoires was calculated by dividing the number of shared unique clonotypes by the size of the smaller repertoire. Richness of each repertoire was evaluated using RTK rarefaction, the Chao1 estimator, and Recon v2.1 estimates of unobserved clonotypes. Generation probabilities were computed with OLGA for all TCRbeta clonotypes obtained by the gDNA method from several donors. TCRdb retrieved this table from immuneACCESS and kept in-frame rearrangements only. Not all clones are present; in checked studies, unresolved V genes account for under half, and no reason is known for the remainder. V and J calls and clone size follow that table, whereas D and trimming were derived from the DNA. The sample data list fewer than 3 million clones, and 85% to 95% of these were observed just once. 0.37% of the sample is in the top ten clones.

Healthy HIV-negative adults with no recently reported acute infections or vaccinations were included as donors. Every donor was a Caucasian adult living in Nashville, Tennessee, USA. CD4+ T cells were enriched by magnetic negative selection; naive cells were then positively selected on CD45RA, and the negative fraction formed the memory subset. Blood was obtained by leukapheresis, after which PBMCs were separated by Ficoll-Histopaque density gradient centrifugation and cryopreserved in liquid nitrogen vapor phase. Analytical flow cytometry was used to check the purity and quantity of each magnetically sorted T cell population. From each sorted fraction, genomic DNA was isolated and quantified by UV absorbance on a Nanodrop 2000c.

The sequencing input was naive CD4+ T cells from PBMCs. The meaning of the sample's cell subset or site label: CD45RA+ positively selected. The chain employs TRBV25-1 and TRBJ1-5; no D gene is confidently identified. This receptor was obtained from a man younger than 35 in good health. Some clones in this sample may be carry-over from other donors' samples. The DNA sequence reads TGTGCCAGCAGTCCTGGTGGTTTAGGAAGCAATCAGCCCCAGCATTTT. This codes for CASSPGGLGSNQPQHF.